This TCR beta chain was recorded in a study of blood T cell repertoires in COVID-19. Study in general: Nucleic acid was either cDNA or gDNA, and it came from T cells, B-cell-depleted T cells, or PBMCs.

Study processing details: Amplification of reference gene primers provided the estimated nucleated cell counts. Generated by immunoSEQ multiplex PCR, the TCRdb table keeps only in-frame clones and is missing some. That table gives V, J and clone size, and the DNA gave D and trimming. The data show more than 250,000 clones, approximately 90% seen once. Points on this clone: One end of the junction fails to match germline, which may point to a read error.

This CDR3 is built from 12 residues. Germline CDR1 is SSHAT and CDR2 is FNYEAQ (reference sequence). The source is a man aged 18 to 29 with active or convalescent COVID-19. The rearrangement joins TRBV7-7 to TRBJ2-7; maybe TRBD2 (7 bases). The sample consisted of peripheral blood. CDR3 sequence (DNA): TGTGCTAGCAGCTTAGGGGGGGGAGAGCAGTACTTC. Protein: CASSLGGGEQYF.